The sequence of this T cell receptor beta chain was determined in a study of blood T cell repertoires in COVID-19. In the study overall: The study drew acute and convalescent COVID-19 samples from the United States, Italy and Spain. In each case, the material was cDNA or gDNA derived from T cells, B-cell-depleted T cells, or PBMCs.

Original processing methods: Reference gene primers were amplified, and this amplification served to estimate nucleated cell counts. This table comes from immunoSEQ multiplex PCR, and its TCRdb copy is limited to in-frame clones, with some not included. Clone size and the V and J calls come from that table; the DNA yielded D and trimming. There are roughly 100,000 clones in the sample; 70% to 90% occur only once, and approximately 3% lies in the top ten. V dropped 6 bases and J dropped 3 bases, with 14 bases sitting between them. The CDR3 runs 14 residues. Germline V gene lookup returns CDR1 MNHEY and CDR2 SVGEGT.

The rearrangement joins TRBV6-2 or TRBV6-3 to TRBJ1-2; TRBD1 is a possible D gene (6 bases). The sequence was obtained from a man in his forties or fifties in a cohort sampled during active COVID-19. Input material: peripheral blood. The CDR3 protein is CASSHGSGDYGYTF. CDR3 nucleotides: TGTGCCAGCAGCCACGGGTCAGGGGACTATGGCTACACCTTC.